This T cell receptor (beta chain) was documented in a study of Graves' ophthalmopathy and Graves' hyperthyroidism. RNA transcripts were the source from which TCR beta CDR3 regions were amplified. Investigators did first-round RT-PCR with HTBI primers, then second-round multiplex PCR. TCRdb redid the calling of the multiplex PCR reads with MiXCR, one entry per CDR3 protein. This table holds about half a million distinct CDR3 sequences, approximately 15% found once. There are 16 residues in the CDR3. The germline gives CDR1 SGHRS, CDR2 YFSETQ. The trim removed 4 bases at V and 5 bases at J, leaving 14 bases unmatched.

The sequence was obtained from a woman in her 30s with Graves' ophthalmopathy. This sequence joins TRBV5-1 and TRBJ1-2; 7 bases are shared with TRBD1. The sequencing input was blood. As DNA, the CDR3 is TGCGCCAGCAGCCCGGGCCCTAGACAGGGTCCTTATGGCTACACCTTC. Its translation: CASSPGPRQGPYGYTF.